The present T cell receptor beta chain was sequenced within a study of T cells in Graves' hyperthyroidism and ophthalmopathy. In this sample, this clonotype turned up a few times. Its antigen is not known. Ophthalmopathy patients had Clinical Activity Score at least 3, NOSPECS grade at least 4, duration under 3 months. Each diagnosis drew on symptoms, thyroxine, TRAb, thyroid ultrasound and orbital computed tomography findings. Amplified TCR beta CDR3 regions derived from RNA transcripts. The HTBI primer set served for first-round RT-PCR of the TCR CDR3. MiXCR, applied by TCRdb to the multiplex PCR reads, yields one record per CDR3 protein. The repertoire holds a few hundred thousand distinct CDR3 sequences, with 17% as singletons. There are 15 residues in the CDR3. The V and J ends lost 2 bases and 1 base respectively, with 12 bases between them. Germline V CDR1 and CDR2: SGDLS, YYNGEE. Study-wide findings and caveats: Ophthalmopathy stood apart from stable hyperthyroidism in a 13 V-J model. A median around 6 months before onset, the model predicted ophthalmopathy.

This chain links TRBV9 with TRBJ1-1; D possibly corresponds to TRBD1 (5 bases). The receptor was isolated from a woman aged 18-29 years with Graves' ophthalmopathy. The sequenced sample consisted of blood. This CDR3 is CASSVEGTGNTEAFF. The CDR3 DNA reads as TGTGCCAGCAGCGTCGAGGGCACAGGGAACACTGAAGCTTTCTTT.